A single T cell receptor (beta chain) is shown here with its context. Vbeta (60) and Jbeta (13) primers were used in the PCR. The repertoire was sequenced with immunoSEQ multiplex PCR; TCRdb's copy has only in-frame clones and lacks some. Seen here are 70,000 to 95,000 clones, roughly 80% observed once, and the top ten hold around 2%. This sample was included in a study of cytomegalovirus exposure and HLA in healthy donors. The TCR comes from a man aged 40-49 years in good health and CMV-seronegative. The sequenced material came from PBMCs.

The CDR3 is CAWSVGGYEQYF. Here the CDR3 DNA reads TGTGCCTGGAGTGTAGGGGGCTACGAGCAGTACTTC. This chain joins TRBV30 and TRBJ2-7; maybe TRBD1 (6 bases). The ends were cut back, 0 bases at V and 3 bases at J, with 6 bases in the middle. Looked up from germline, CDR1 is GTSNPN and CDR2 is SVGIG (reference sequence). This CDR3 contains 12 residues.